This record looks at one TCR beta chain sequence and its context. What it recognizes is unknown. This specimen comes from a study of Ad26.COV2.S vaccination and SARS-CoV-2 variants. The CDR3 extends over 14 amino acids. The V and J ends lost 7 bases and 5 bases, in that order; junction bases with no gene match: 8. CDR1 KGHDR and CDR2 SFDVKD come from the germline V gene. Treatment: 19 received Ad26.COV2.S at low or high dose, single or two shots; roughly five received placebo; per-sample allocation not given. Repertoires come from day 63 after the first vaccine or placebo injection. Sequencing was performed with immunoSEQ multiplex PCR; in TCRdb, only in-frame clones are kept and a portion is missing. Found here are about 400,000 clones, approximately 90% of them singletons; the top ten hold approximately 1.6%. Notes on the study in general: A substantial breadth of spike-specific CD8+ and CD4+ T cell responses after vaccination has been reported.

This chain joins TRBV24-1 and TRBJ2-5; 8 bases are a match to TRBD1. Sample: peripheral blood, taken in a trial of Ad26.COV2.S vaccine versus placebo. The clonotype comes from a person aged 18-65 years who received the Ad26.COV2.S COVID-19 vaccine or a placebo. The CDR3 nucleotides read TGTGCCACCAGGAGCCAGGGGGCCGGGGAGACCCAGTACTTC. Translation: CATRSQGAGETQYF.